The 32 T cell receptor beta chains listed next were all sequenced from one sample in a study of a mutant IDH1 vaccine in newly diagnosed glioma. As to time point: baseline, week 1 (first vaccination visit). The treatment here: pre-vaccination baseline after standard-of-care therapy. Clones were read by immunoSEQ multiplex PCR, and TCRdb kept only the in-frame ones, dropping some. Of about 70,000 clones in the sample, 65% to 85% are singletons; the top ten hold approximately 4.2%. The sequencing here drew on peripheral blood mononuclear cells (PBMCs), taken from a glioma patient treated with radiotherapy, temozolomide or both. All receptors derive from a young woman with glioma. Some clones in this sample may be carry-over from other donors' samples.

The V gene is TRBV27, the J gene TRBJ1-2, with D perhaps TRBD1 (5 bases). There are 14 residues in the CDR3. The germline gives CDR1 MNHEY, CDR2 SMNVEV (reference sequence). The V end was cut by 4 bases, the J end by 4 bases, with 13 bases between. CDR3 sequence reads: CASSSGTGRYGYTF. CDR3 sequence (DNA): TGTGCCAGCAGTTCCGGGACGGGACGCTATGGCTACACCTTC.

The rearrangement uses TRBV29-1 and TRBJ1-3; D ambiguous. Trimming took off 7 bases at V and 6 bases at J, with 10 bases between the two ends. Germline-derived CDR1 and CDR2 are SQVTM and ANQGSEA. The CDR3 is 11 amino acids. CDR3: CSALLKNTIYF. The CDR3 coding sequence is TGCAGCGCCCTTCTGAAAAACACCATATATTTT.

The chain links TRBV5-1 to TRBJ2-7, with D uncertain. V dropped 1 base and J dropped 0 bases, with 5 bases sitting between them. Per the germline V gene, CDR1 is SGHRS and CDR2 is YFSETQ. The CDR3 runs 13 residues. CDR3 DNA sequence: TGCGCCAGCAGCTTGCTAGGCTCCTACGAGCAGTACTTC. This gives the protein CASSLLGSYEQYF. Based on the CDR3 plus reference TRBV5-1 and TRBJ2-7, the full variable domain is KAGVTQTPRYLIKTRGQQVTLSCSPISGHRSVSWYQQTPGQGLQFLFEYFSETQRNKGNFPGRFSGRQFSNSRSEMNVSTLELGDSALYLCASSLLGSYEQYFGPGTRLTVT.

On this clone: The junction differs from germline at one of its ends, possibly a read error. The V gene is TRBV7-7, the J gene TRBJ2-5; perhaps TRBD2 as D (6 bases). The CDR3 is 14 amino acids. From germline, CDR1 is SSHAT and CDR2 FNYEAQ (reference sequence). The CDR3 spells CASSSTRGEETQYF. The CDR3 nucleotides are TGTGCTAGCAGCTCGACTAGAGGTGAAGAGACCCAGTACTTC.

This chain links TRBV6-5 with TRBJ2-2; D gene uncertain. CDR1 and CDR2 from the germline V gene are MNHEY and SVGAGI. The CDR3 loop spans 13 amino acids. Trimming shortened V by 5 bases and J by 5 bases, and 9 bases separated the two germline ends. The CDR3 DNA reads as TGTGCCAGCAGTCGCGCGCCGACCGGGGAGCTGTTTTTT. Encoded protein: CASSRAPTGELFF.

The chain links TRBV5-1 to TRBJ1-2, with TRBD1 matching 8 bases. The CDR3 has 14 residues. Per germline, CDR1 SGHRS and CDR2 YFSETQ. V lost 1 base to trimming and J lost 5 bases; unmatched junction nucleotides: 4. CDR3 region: CASSLPQGAYGYTF. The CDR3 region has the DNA TGCGCCAGCAGCTTGCCCCAGGGGGCTTATGGCTACACCTTC.

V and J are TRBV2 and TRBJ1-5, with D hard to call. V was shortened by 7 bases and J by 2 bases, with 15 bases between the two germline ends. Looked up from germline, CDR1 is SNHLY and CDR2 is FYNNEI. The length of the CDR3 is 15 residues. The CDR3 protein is CASTAVGTGNQPQHF. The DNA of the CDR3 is TGTGCCAGCACCGCGGTAGGTACAGGCAATCAGCCCCAGCATTTT.

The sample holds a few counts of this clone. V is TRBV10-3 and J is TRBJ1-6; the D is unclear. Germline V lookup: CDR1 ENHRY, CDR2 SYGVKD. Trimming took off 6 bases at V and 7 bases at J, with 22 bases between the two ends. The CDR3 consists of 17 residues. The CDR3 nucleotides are TGTGCCATCAGGGGTGGGTGGAACGGGAAACGGAATTCACCCCTCCACTTT. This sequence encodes CAIRGGWNGKRNSPLHF.

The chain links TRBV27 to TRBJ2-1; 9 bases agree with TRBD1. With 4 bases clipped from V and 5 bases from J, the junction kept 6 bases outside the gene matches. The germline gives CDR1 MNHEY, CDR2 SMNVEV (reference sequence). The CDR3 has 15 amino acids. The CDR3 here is CASSSTGGGNNEQFF. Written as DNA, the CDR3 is TGTGCCAGCAGTTCTACAGGGGGCGGGAACAATGAGCAGTTCTTC.

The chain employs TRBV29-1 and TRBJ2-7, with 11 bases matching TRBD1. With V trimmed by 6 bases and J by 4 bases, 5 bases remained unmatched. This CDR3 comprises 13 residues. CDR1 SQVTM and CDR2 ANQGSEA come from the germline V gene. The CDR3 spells CSVLDRGPYEQYF. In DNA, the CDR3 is TGCAGCGTGCTGGACAGGGGGCCGTACGAGCAGTACTTC.

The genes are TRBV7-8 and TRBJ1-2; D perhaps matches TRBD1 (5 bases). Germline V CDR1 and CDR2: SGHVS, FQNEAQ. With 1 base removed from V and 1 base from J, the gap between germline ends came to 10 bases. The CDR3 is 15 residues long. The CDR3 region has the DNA TGTGCCAGCAGCTTAGATTGGGACGATAACTATGGCTACACCTTC. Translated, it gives CASSLDWDDNYGYTF.

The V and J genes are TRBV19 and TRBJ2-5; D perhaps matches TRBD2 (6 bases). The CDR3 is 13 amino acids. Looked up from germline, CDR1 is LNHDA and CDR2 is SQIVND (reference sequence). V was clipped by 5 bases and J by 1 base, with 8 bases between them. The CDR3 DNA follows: TGTGCCAGTAGTGCGGGACCCCAAGAGACCCAGTACTTC. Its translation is CASSAGPQETQYF. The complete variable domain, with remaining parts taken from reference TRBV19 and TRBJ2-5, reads DGGITQSPKYLFRKEGQNVTLSCEQNLNHDAMYWYRQDPGQGLRLIYYSQIVNDFQKGDIAEGYSVSREKKESFPLTVTSAQKNPTAFYLCASSAGPQETQYFGPGTRLLVL.

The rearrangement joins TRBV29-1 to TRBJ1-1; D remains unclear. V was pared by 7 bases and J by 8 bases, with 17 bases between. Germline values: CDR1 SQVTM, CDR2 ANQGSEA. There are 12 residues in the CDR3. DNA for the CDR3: TGCAGCGCCCAGACGGCGTTAGTCGAAGCTTTCTTT. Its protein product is CSAQTALVEAFF.

The CDR3 region is CASSNRETYGYTF. The CDR3 region has the DNA TGTGCCAGTAGTAACCGGGAGACCTATGGCTACACCTTC. The chain joins TRBV19 to TRBJ1-2, with D unclear. V lost 4 bases and J 4 bases, leaving 10 bases between the germline ends. CDR1 is LNHDA and CDR2 is SQIVND in the germline V gene (reference sequence). The CDR3 spans 13 residues.

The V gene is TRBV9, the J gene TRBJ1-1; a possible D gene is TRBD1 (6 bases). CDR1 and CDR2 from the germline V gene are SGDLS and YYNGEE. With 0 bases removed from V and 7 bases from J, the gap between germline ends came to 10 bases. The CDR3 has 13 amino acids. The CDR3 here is CASSVALTGEAFF. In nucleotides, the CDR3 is TGTGCCAGCAGCGTAGCTTTGACAGGTGAAGCTTTCTTT.

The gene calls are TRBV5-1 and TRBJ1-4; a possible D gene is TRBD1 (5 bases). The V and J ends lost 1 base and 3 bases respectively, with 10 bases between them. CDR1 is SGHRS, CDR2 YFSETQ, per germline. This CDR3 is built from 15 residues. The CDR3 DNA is TGCGCCAGCAGCTTGATGGGGACGGCTAATGAAAAACTGTTTTTT. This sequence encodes CASSLMGTANEKLFF.

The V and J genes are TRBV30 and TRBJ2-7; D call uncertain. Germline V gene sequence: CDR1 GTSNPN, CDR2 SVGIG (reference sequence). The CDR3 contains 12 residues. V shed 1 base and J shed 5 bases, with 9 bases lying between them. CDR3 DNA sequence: TGTGCCTGGAGTGGGAACATTCACGAGCAGTACTTC. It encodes CAWSGNIHEQYF.

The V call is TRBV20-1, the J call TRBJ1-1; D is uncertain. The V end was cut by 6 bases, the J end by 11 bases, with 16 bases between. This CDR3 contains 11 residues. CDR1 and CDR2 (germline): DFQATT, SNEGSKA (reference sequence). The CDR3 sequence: CSADRNPVAFF. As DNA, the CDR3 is TGCAGTGCCGATCGGAATCCGGTGGCTTTCTTT.

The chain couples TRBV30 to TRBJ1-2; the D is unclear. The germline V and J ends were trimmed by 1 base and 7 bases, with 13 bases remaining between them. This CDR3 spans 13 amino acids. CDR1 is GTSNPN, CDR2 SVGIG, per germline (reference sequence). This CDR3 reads CAWSEGNAVGYTF. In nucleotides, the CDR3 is TGTGCCTGGAGTGAGGGTAACGCAGTTGGCTACACCTTC.

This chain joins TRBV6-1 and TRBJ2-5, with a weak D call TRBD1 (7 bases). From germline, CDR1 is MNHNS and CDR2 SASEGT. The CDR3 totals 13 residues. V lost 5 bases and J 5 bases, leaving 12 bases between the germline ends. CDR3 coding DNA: TGTGCCAGCAGTCAGGGGGGTCTGGAGACCCAGTACTTC. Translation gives CASSQGGLETQYF.

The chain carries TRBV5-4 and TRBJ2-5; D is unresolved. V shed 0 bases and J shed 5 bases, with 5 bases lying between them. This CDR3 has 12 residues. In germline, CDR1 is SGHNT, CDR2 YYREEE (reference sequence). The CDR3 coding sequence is TGTGCCAGCAGCTTGGATGGGGAGACCCAGTACTTC. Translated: CASSLDGETQYF. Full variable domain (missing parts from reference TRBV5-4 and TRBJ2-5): ETGVTQSPTHLIKTRGQQVTLRCSSQSGHNTVSWYQQALGQGPQFIFQYYREEENGRGNFPPRFSGLQFPNYSSELNVNALELDDSALYLCASSLDGETQYFGPGTRLLVL.

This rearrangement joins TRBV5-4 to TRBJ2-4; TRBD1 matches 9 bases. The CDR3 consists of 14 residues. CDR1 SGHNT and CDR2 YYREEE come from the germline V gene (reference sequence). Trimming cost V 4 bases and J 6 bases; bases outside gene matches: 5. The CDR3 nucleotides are TGTGCCAGCAGCCCCGGGACAGGGAGAAACATTCAGTACTTC. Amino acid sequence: CASSPGTGRNIQYF.

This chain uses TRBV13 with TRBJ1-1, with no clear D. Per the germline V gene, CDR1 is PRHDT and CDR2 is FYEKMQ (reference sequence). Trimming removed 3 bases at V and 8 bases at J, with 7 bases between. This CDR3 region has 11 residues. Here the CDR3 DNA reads TGTGCCAGCAGCTTGGGCATCGAAGCTTTCTTT. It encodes CASSLGIEAFF.

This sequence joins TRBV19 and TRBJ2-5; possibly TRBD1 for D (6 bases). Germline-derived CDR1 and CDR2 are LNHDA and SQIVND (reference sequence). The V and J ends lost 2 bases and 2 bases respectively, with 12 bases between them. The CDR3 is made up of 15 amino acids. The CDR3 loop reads CASSIMGTKQETQYF. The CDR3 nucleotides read TGTGCCAGTAGTATAATGGGGACAAAACAAGAGACCCAGTACTTC. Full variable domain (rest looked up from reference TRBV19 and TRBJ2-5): DGGITQSPKYLFRKEGQNVTLSCEQNLNHDAMYWYRQDPGQGLRLIYYSQIVNDFQKGDIAEGYSVSREKKESFPLTVTSAQKNPTAFYLCASSIMGTKQETQYFGPGTRLLVL.

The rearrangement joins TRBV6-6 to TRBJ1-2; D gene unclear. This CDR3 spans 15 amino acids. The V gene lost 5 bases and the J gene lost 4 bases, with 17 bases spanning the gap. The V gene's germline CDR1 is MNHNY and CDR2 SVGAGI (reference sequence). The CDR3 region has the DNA TGTGCCAGCAGTCCTAAGACCTTGACGGGCTATGGCTACACCTTC. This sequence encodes CASSPKTLTGYGYTF.

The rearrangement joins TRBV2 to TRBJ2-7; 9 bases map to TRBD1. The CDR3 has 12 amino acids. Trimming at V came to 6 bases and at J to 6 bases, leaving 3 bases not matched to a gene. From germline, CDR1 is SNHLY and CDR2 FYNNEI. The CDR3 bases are TGTGCCAGCAGGGGACAGGGTGGCGAGCAGTACTTC. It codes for CASRGQGGEQYF. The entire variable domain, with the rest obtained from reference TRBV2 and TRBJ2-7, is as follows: EPEVTQTPSHQVTQMGQEVILRCVPISNHLYFYWYRQILGQKVEFLVSFYNNEISEKSEIFDDQFSVERPDGSNFTLKIRSTKLEDSAMYFCASRGQGGEQYFGPGTRLTVT.

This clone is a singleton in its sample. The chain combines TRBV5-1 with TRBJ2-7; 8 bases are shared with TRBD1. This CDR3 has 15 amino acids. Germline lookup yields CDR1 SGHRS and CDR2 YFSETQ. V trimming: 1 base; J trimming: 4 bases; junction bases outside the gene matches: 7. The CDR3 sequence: CASSLSGQGGYEQYF. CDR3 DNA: TGCGCCAGCAGCTTGAGCGGACAGGGAGGTTACGAGCAGTACTTC.

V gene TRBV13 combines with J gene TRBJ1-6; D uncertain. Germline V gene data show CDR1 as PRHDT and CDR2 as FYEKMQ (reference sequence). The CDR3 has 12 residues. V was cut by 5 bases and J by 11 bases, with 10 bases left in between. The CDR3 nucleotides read TGTGCCAGCAGCCCCCCGGCGGCACCCCTCCACTTT. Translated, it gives CASSPPAAPLHF.

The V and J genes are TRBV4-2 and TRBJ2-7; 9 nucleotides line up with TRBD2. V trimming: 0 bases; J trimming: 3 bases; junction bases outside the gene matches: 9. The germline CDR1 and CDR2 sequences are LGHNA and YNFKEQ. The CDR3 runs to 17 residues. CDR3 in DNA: TGTGCCAGCAGCCAAGATTCCCCGGGACTAGCCGGCTACGAGCAGTACTTC. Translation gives CASSQDSPGLAGYEQYF.

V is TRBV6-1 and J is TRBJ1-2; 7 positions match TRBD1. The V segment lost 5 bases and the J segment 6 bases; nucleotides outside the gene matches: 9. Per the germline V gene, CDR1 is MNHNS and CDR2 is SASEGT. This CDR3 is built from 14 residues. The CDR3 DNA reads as TGTGCCAGCAGTACCAGAAACAGGGGCCATGGCTACACCTTC. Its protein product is CASSTRNRGHGYTF.

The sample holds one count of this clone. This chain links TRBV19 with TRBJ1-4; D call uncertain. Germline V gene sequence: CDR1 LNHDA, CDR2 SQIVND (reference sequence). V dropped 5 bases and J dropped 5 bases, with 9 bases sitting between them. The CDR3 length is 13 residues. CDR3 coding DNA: TGTGCCAGTAGTGGTCGGTTAAATGAAAAACTGTTTTTT. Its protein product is CASSGRLNEKLFF.

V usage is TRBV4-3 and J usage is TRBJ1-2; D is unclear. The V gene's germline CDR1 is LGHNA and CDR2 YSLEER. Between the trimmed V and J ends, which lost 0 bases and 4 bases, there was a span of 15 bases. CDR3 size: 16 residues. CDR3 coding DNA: TGCGCCAGCAGCCAAGATCTTTTGGTAACAGTCTATGGCTACACCTTC. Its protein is CASSQDLLVTVYGYTF.